These 26 T cell receptor beta chains were all obtained from the same sample, sequenced in a study of blood T cell repertoires in COVID-19. The table came from immunoSEQ multiplex PCR; TCRdb's copy has only in-frame clones and leaves some out. The repertoire has roughly 27,000 clones, 75% to 85% of them found once; the top ten carry about 15%. Sequenced input: peripheral blood. The receptors were sampled from an elderly man with active or convalescent COVID-19.

This clone was seen a single time. The chain recombines TRBV28 with TRBJ1-2; D gene uncertain. The ends were cut back, 3 bases at V and 0 bases at J, with 8 bases in the middle. CDR1 and CDR2 (germline): MDHEN, SYDVKM. The CDR3 consists of 14 residues. Here the CDR3 DNA reads TGTGCCAGCAGTTTTCGGAGTGCTAACTATGGCTACACCTTC. This sequence encodes CASSFRSANYGYTF.

This rearrangement joins TRBV28 to TRBJ2-1; D unresolved. The CDR3 loop spans 12 amino acids. V lost 5 bases and J lost 8, with 10 bases in between. Germline V gene lookup returns CDR1 MDHEN and CDR2 SYDVKM. CDR3 loop: CASSPRLDEQFF. The CDR3, as DNA: TGTGCCAGCAGTCCACGGCTAGATGAGCAGTTCTTC.

This chain joins TRBV5-1 and TRBJ2-7; maybe TRBD2 (5 bases). The CDR3 spans 14 residues. Looked up from germline, CDR1 is SGHRS and CDR2 is YFSETQ. Trimming removed 0 bases from V and 7 bases from J, with 14 bases in between. Here the CDR3 DNA reads TGCGCCAGCAGCTTGGGCTCATTGACGGGGGAGCAGTACTTC. The encoded protein is CASSLGSLTGEQYF.

The chain has TRBV4-1 and TRBJ1-2; maybe TRBD1 (5 bases). This CDR3 has 15 residues. Germline V gene sequence: CDR1 MGHRA, CDR2 YSYEKL. Trimming took off 3 bases at V and 1 base at J, with 12 bases between the two ends. The CDR3 reads CASSQSPQGNYGYTF. The CDR3 coding sequence is TGCGCCAGCAGCCAGAGCCCCCAGGGTAACTATGGCTACACCTTC.

The chain couples TRBV19 to TRBJ2-2; 9 nucleotides match TRBD1. V was pared by 3 bases and J by 3 bases, with 2 bases of the junction left unmatched. The length of the CDR3 is 15 residues. The V gene's germline CDR1 is LNHDA and CDR2 SQIVND (reference sequence). CDR3 sequence (DNA): TGTGCCAGTAGTATGGGGACAGGGTACACCGGGGAGCTGTTTTTT. Translated, it gives CASSMGTGYTGELFF.

The chain is built from TRBV6-5 and TRBJ2-3, with TRBD2 as a possible D gene (6 bases). Germline V CDR1 and CDR2: MNHEY, SVGAGI. The V end was cut by 5 bases, the J end by 0 bases, with 12 bases between. This CDR3 is built from 15 residues. The CDR3 region is CASSPRLVSTDTQYF. DNA of the CDR3: TGTGCCAGCAGTCCTAGACTAGTAAGCACAGATACGCAGTATTTT.

V gene TRBV19 combines with J gene TRBJ1-2, with D tentatively TRBD1 (5 bases). V was shortened by 4 bases and J by 0 bases, with 12 bases between the two germline ends. Germline lookup yields CDR1 LNHDA and CDR2 SQIVND (reference sequence). The CDR3 loop spans 15 amino acids. DNA of the CDR3: TGTGCCAGTAGTAGTTTGGAGGGGACTAACTATGGCTACACCTTC. This gives the protein CASSSLEGTNYGYTF.

The V call is TRBV6-5, the J call TRBJ2-3; D gene ambiguous. CDR3 length: 13 amino acids. Trimming removed 5 bases at V and 6 bases at J, with 12 bases between. Germline values: CDR1 MNHEY, CDR2 SVGAGI. The CDR3 sequence: CASSPPIADTQYF. In nucleotides, the CDR3 is TGTGCCAGCAGTCCCCCGATTGCGGATACGCAGTATTTT.

A remark on this clone: Additional DNA sequences in this sample encode the identical CDR3. V is TRBV11-2 and J is TRBJ2-7; TRBD2 matches 7 bases. Trimming took 5 bases from V and 4 from J; bases not matched to a gene: 5. The CDR3 is 13 amino acids. Germline CDR1 SGHAT, CDR2 FQNNGV. In nucleotides, the CDR3 is TGTGCCAGCAGCCGGGACTATCGATACGAGCAGTACTTC. Protein sequence: CASSRDYRYEQYF.

This clone was seen more than once but under ten times. This chain links TRBV7-4 with TRBJ2-7; tentatively, D is TRBD2 (5 bases). V was shortened by 10 bases and J by 6 bases, with 7 bases between the two germline ends. This CDR3 spans 9 amino acids. Looked up from germline, CDR1 is SGHVT and CDR2 is SQSDAQ. The CDR3 bases are TGTGCCATAGGGAGCGAGCAGTACTTC. It encodes CAIGSEQYF.

This chain uses TRBV28 with TRBJ2-7, with a weak D call TRBD2 (6 bases). Germline assignment: CDR1 MDHEN and CDR2 SYDVKM. The CDR3 has 13 amino acids. Trimming removed 9 bases at V and 4 bases at J, with 16 bases between. The CDR3 loop is CASYSGPGYEQYF. CDR3 DNA sequence: TGTGCCAGTTACAGCGGGCCCGGTTACGAGCAGTACTTC.

This chain links TRBV25-1 with TRBJ2-3, with 10 bases aligning to TRBD2. CDR3 length: 17 amino acids. V dropped 4 bases and J dropped 3; count of bases not matched to a gene: 10. CDR1 is MGHDK and CDR2 is SYGVNS in the germline V gene. The CDR3: CASSGLSGRAWTDTQYF. CDR3 DNA: TGTGCCAGCAGTGGACTGAGCGGGAGGGCCTGGACAGATACGCAGTATTTT.

The chain recombines TRBV6-2 or TRBV6-3 with TRBJ1-1; 8 bases map to TRBD1. CDR1 MNHEY and CDR2 SVGEGT come from the germline V gene. The CDR3 spans 16 residues. The V gene end was trimmed by 0 bases and the J gene end by 0 bases; junction bases not matched to a gene: 3. CDR3 sequence reads: CASSYSAGGMNTEAFF. DNA for the CDR3: TGTGCCAGCAGTTACTCTGCAGGGGGCATGAACACTGAAGCTTTCTTT.

The rearrangement joins TRBV19 to TRBJ1-1; tentative D call: TRBD1 (6 bases). Trimming cost V 5 bases and J 3 bases, with 13 bases left between them. Germline V gene lookup returns CDR1 LNHDA and CDR2 SQIVND (reference sequence). This CDR3 is built from 14 residues. CDR3 DNA sequence: TGTGCCAGTAGTGCCTCACAGGGATACACTGAAGCTTTCTTT. Translation gives CASSASQGYTEAFF.

The chain has TRBV6-1 and TRBJ2-1; 12 nucleotides agree with TRBD1. In germline, CDR1 is MNHNS, CDR2 SASEGT. The CDR3 has 19 residues. After removal of 4 bases from V and 0 bases from J, the junction contained 10 bases not matched to a gene. The CDR3 reads CASSARGQGAIGSYNEQFF. The CDR3, as DNA: TGTGCCAGCAGTGCCCGGGGACAGGGGGCGATCGGCTCCTACAATGAGCAGTTCTTC.

The chain joins TRBV19 to TRBJ2-2; TRBD2 aligns across 10 bases. The CDR3 runs to 18 residues. Germline assignment: CDR1 LNHDA and CDR2 SQIVND (reference sequence). V trimming: 3 bases; J trimming: 9 bases; junction bases outside the gene matches: 16. CDR3 DNA sequence: TGTGCCAGTAGTATCTCGGCTAGCGGGAGCGGGGCGGGCCGGGAGCTGTTTTTT. As protein: CASSISASGSGAGRELFF.

The chain links TRBV7-8 to TRBJ1-2, with TRBD1 as a possible D gene (6 bases). The CDR3 extends over 16 amino acids. CDR1 is SGHVS, CDR2 FQNEAQ, per germline. V was pared by 0 bases and J by 8 bases, with 19 bases between. The CDR3 coding sequence is TGTGCCAGCAGCTTAGCGCAGGGGAAAAAGGTGTCAGGCTACACCTTC. It encodes CASSLAQGKKVSGYTF.

This chain joins TRBV7-2 and TRBJ2-2; 7 bases are a match to TRBD1. The CDR3 sequence is 15 residues long. V was clipped by 5 bases and J by 1 base; unmatched bases: 4. Germline CDR1 SGHTA, CDR2 FQGNSA. The CDR3 DNA sequence: TGTGCCAGCAGCCCCCGGACAGGGAACACCGGGGAGCTGTTTTTT. Protein sequence: CASSPRTGNTGELFF.

The chain carries TRBV11-2 and TRBJ2-5; a weak D match, TRBD2 (5 bases). CDR1 and CDR2 (germline): SGHAT, FQNNGV. V was shortened by 0 bases and J by 5 bases, with 13 bases between the two germline ends. This CDR3 is built from 15 residues. CDR3 residues: CASSLEGTGLETQYF. The DNA of the CDR3 is TGTGCCAGCAGCTTAGAGGGCACGGGATTGGAGACCCAGTACTTC.

This chain connects TRBV2 to TRBJ2-1; 16 nucleotides match TRBD2. V lost 5 bases and J lost 6; bases outside the gene matches: 4. This CDR3 spans 16 amino acids. Germline values: CDR1 SNHLY, CDR2 FYNNEI. The CDR3 here is CASSRGLAGGGNEQFF. The CDR3 DNA is TGTGCCAGCAGTCGGGGACTAGCGGGAGGGGGCAATGAGCAGTTCTTC.

This chain connects TRBV28 to TRBJ2-3; 7 nucleotides agree with TRBD2. Germline assignment: CDR1 MDHEN and CDR2 SYDVKM. V was clipped by 7 bases and J by 5 bases; unmatched bases: 6. The CDR3 sequence is 13 residues long. The CDR3 protein is CASTGGAIDTQYF. CDR3 DNA: TGTGCCAGCACGGGGGGAGCAATAGATACGCAGTATTTT.

The chain recombines TRBV6-6 with TRBJ1-6; 7 bases are a match to TRBD1. The length of the CDR3 is 14 residues. The germline CDR1 and CDR2 sequences are MNHNY and SVGAGI (reference sequence). Germline trimming cut 3 bases from V and 10 bases from J; bases unmatched to any gene: 6. DNA of the CDR3: TGTGCCAGCAGTTATCGGAAGGGGGCCTCACCCCTCCACTTT. This encodes CASSYRKGASPLHF.

The chain is built from TRBV27 and TRBJ2-3, with D perhaps matching TRBD1 (5 bases). The CDR3 has 13 residues. Germline V gives CDR1 MNHEY, CDR2 SMNVEV (reference sequence). V dropped 6 bases and J dropped 3 bases, with 10 bases sitting between them. The CDR3 sequence is CASRKGRTDTQYF. CDR3 DNA sequence: TGTGCCAGCAGGAAGGGGCGTACAGATACGCAGTATTTT.

The CDR3 spells CASSYLGGQFF. CDR3 in DNA: TGTGCCAGCAGTTACCTAGGGGGACAGTTCTTC. The chain joins TRBV6-5 to TRBJ2-1, with D perhaps matching TRBD1 (6 bases). V dropped 2 bases and J dropped 13 bases, with 9 bases sitting between them. This CDR3 contains 11 residues. Germline-derived CDR1 and CDR2 are MNHEY and SVGAGI.

The CDR3 reads CASSLAPSGQGRYEQYF. Written as DNA, the CDR3 is TGTGCCAGCAGCTTAGCCCCCAGTGGGCAGGGCCGATACGAGCAGTACTTC. V and J are TRBV7-6 and TRBJ2-7; D is perhaps TRBD1 (5 bases). Germline V gives CDR1 SGHVS, CDR2 FNYEAQ. CDR3 length equals 17 residues. The V end was cut by 0 bases, the J end by 4 bases, with 19 bases between.

This chain connects TRBV12-5 to TRBJ2-1, with 8 bases identical to TRBD1. This CDR3 has 12 amino acids. Per the germline V gene, CDR1 is LGHNT and CDR2 is FRNRAP. Losses at the gene ends were 0 bases for V and 14 bases for J; bases not matched to a gene: 3. DNA for the CDR3: TGTGCTAGTGGTTTGGTAACAGGGGGAGAGTTCTTC. It encodes CASGLVTGGEFF.